The TCR beta chain under discussion was sequenced for a study of follicular helper T cells after annual influenza vaccination. Time point in this sample: 2015-2016 season, 7 days after influenza vaccination. V dropped 2 bases and J dropped 9 bases, with 14 bases sitting between them. CDR3 length: 15 residues. Germline V gene sequence: CDR1 LGHNA, CDR2 YSLEER. Profiled with immunoSEQ multiplex PCR; TCRdb holds only in-frame clones, not every one. Here the sample spans roughly 9,700 clones, less than 85% being singletons. Sequencing was performed on CXCR5- memory CD4+ T cells sorted from blood, taken 7 days after influenza vaccination. The J gene is TRBJ1-6, the V gene TRBV4-3, with TRBD1 as a possible D gene (6 bases). The TCR was taken from an adult who received the influenza vaccine. CDR3 protein: CASSQFRRGTSPLHF. CDR3 coding DNA: TGCGCCAGCAGCCAATTCCGCAGGGGTACTTCACCCCTCCACTTT.